This T cell receptor (beta chain) was sequenced during a study of T cell responses to AZD1222 COVID-19 vaccine (dated by TCRdb to 2020 to 2023). In the study overall: AZD1222 recipients whose second dose came at about 4 weeks and those whose second dose came at about 12 weeks were combined into one group, since spike-specific TCR depth and breadth did not differ between the two schedules. A total of about 230 trial participants underwent TCR sequencing, of whom around 200 received two doses of AZD1222 and roughly 25 received two doses of the MenACWY control vaccine. Trial participants were enrolled by age into subgroups of 18-55, 56-69 and 70-plus years, and roughly 150, 30 and 60 TCR-sequenced participants, respectively, were included in these subgroups. Overall study results and their limits: Because no day 14 peak-response samples were available, repertoires were characterized only after the peak T cell response. Vaccine-associated CD4 TCRs spanned the whole spike protein, with dominant responses in regions 160-218 and 743-854. Nearly half of unique spike-specific TCRs reportedly recognized epitopes outside regions mutated in the B.1.351 and B.1.1.7 variants. Participants were mostly white British, with more females than males. The authors suggested clonal diversity may have been underestimated. Only five to seven AZD1222 recipients were SARS-CoV-2 seropositive at baseline, limiting conclusions about previously exposed vaccinees. Spike-specific TCR breadth and depth rose significantly after two AZD1222 doses compared with day 0 and with MenACWY recipients. The 56-69-year group was small, and its depth increase did not reach significance, likely because of low power.

Of note for this clone: Its recognized antigen is unknown. No much larger clone is present one base from it, and per-base qualities are unavailable.

At the junction V is shortened by 5 bases and J by 4 bases, with 11 bases in between. Measured from the cysteine to the phenylalanine, the CDR3 is 14 residues long. Only the CDR3 region is kept as DNA, spanning 42 bases read in frame from base 1. The germline V gene yields MNHEY for CDR1 and SVGAGI for CDR2. The CDR3 regions of human TCRbeta chains were subjected to immunosequencing. Per the authors' processing: TCRs in the repertoires were matched against a reference library of SARS-CoV-2-specific TCRs that had been generated with the MIRA antigen-specificity platform. Breadth meant the fraction of unique TCRs that were SARS-CoV-2-associated, whereas depth meant the fraction of total T cells that were SARS-CoV-2-associated. Using the MIRA data, every spike-specific TCR was mapped to the spike region that the TCR reacted to and assigned to either a CD4 or a CD8 class. Log10-transformed breadth and depth values were compared by one-way ANOVA with Sidak's multiple comparisons tests. TCRdb holds this immuneACCESS table with in-frame rearrangements only. Some clones are missing; in checked studies, unresolved V genes explain under half, and the rest has no known cause. V and J calls and clone size are copied from that table; D and trimming were computed from the DNA. The sample yields more than 150,000 clones; almost 90% were counted once. The top ten clonotypes cover 0.49% of the sample.

The time point tag for this specimen amounts to: baseline before first vaccination. Samples from vaccinated people were obtained from the UK trials COV001 and COV002, which included a single-blind randomized controlled phase 2/3 trial of AZD1222 (ChAdOx1 nCoV-19) in healthy adults. For TCRbeta chain sequencing, PBMC samples from trial participants were taken at day 0 and at day 28 after the second dose. The clonotype comes from an adult in good health. The specimen was peripheral blood, collected on day 0 of AZD1222 vaccination. Here the chain combines TRBV6-5 and TRBJ2-2, with the D gene not confidently named. The CDR3 region has the sequence CASSPPTVTGELFF. The nucleotide sequence reads as follows: TGTGCCAGCAGTCCCCCCACAGTCACCGGGGAGCTGTTTTTT.